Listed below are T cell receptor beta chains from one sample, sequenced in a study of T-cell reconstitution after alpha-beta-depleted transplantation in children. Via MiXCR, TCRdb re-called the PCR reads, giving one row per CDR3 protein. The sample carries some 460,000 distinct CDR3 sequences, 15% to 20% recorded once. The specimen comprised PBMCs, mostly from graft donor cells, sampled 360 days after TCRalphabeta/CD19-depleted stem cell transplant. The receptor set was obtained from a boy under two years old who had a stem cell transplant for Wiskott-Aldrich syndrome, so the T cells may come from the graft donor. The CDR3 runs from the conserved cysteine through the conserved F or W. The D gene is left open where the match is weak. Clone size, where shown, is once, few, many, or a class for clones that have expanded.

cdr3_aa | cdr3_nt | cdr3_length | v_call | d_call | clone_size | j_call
CSVSPNLEQFF | TGCAGCGTATCCCCCAACCTTGAGCAGTTCTTC | 11 | TRBV29-1 | - | - | TRBJ2-1
CASSQGQGGRVEQYF | TGCGCCAGCAGCCAAGGGCAAGGGGGCAGGGTAGAGCAGTACTTC | 15 | TRBV4-1 | TRBD1 | - | TRBJ2-7
CASSPGQVLDEQFF | TGCGCCAGCAGCCCCGGACAAGTTCTCGATGAGCAGTTCTTC | 14 | TRBV5-1 | - | - | TRBJ2-1
CASGLAGKSTDTQYF | TGTGCCAGCGGGTTAGCGGGGAAGAGCACAGATACGCAGTATTTT | 15 | TRBV3-1 | TRBD2 | few | TRBJ2-3
CASSSPGTAYEQYF | TGCGCCAGCAGTTCCCCGGGAACCGCCTACGAGCAGTACTTC | 14 | TRBV10-2 | - | - | TRBJ2-7
CSARGRRKIAGADTQYF | TGCAGTGCTAGAGGTCGAAGGAAGATAGCGGGAGCCGATACGCAGTATTTT | 17 | TRBV20-1 | TRBD2 | - | TRBJ2-3
CASSFGQGGNYGYTF | TGCGCCAGCAGCTTCGGACAGGGCGGGAACTATGGCTACACCTTC | 15 | TRBV5-1 | TRBD1 | few | TRBJ1-2
CASSPGRIVDEQYF | TGCGCCAGCAGCCCGGGACGGATAGTAGACGAGCAGTACTTC | 14 | TRBV5-1 | - | few | TRBJ2-7
CASSLTGRLARKETQYF | TGTGCCAGCAGCTTAACAGGTCGGCTTGCTAGAAAAGAGACCCAGTACTTC | 17 | TRBV7-9 | - | - | TRBJ2-5
CASSPLAYEQYF | TGTGCCAGCTCACCATTAGCCTACGAGCAGTACTTC | 12 | TRBV18 | - | - | TRBJ2-7
CASSLTTGDYEQYF | TGTGCCAGCAGCCTTACTACAGGGGACTACGAGCAGTACTTC | 14 | TRBV7-8 | TRBD1 | few | TRBJ2-7
CASSQEQGYYGYTF | TGCGCCAGCAGCCAAGAACAGGGGTACTATGGCTACACCTTC | 14 | TRBV4-1 | TRBD1 | few | TRBJ1-2
CASSWTPYEQYF | TGTGCCAGCAGTTGGACACCCTACGAGCAGTACTTC | 12 | TRBV6-2/TRBV6-3 | - | many | TRBJ2-7
CASSFRQNTDTQYF | TGCGCCAGCAGCTTTCGACAGAACACAGATACGCAGTATTTT | 14 | TRBV5-1 | - | - | TRBJ2-3
CASSPLGTGIITDTQYF | TGCGCCAGCAGCCCCCTCGGGACAGGGATAATCACAGATACGCAGTATTTT | 17 | TRBV5-1 | TRBD1 | - | TRBJ2-3
CASSSSGGALQETQYF | TGTGCCAGCTCTTCTAGCGGGGGGGCGTTACAAGAGACCCAGTACTTC | 16 | TRBV11-2 | TRBD2 | - | TRBJ2-5
CASSPGKGEQFF | TGTGCCAGCAGCCCGGGGAAGGGGGAGCAGTTCTTC | 12 | TRBV7-2 | - | few | TRBJ2-1
CASSLAGRRFEQYF | TGTGCCAGCAGCTTAGCGGGCCGCAGGTTCGAGCAGTACTTC | 14 | TRBV13 | - | - | TRBJ2-7
CAIRRFSGTGNEQFF | TGTGCCATCAGGCGTTTTAGCGGGACGGGCAATGAGCAGTTCTTC | 15 | TRBV10-3 | TRBD2 | few | TRBJ2-1
CASSQVGLTEETQYF | TGCGCCAGCAGCCAAGTAGGACTGACGGAAGAGACCCAGTACTTC | 15 | TRBV4-3 | - | - | TRBJ2-5
CSARGEGQLYEQYF | TGCAGTGCTAGAGGGGAGGGACAACTCTACGAGCAGTACTTC | 14 | TRBV20-1 | - | - | TRBJ2-7
CASSQTGTGPEKLFF | TGTGCCAGCAGCCAAACCGGGACAGGGCCAGAAAAACTGTTTTTT | 15 | TRBV14 | TRBD1 | - | TRBJ1-4